This passage covers 9 T cell receptor beta chains from one sample sequenced in a study of lymphopenia after photon versus proton radiotherapy. Libraries were prepared by immunoSEQ multiplex PCR; TCRdb keeps only in-frame clonotypes and omits some of them. The sample includes some 44,000 clones, around four fifths seen only once; the top ten take around 25%. This material consisted of peripheral blood, taken from a patient treated with proton-based radiotherapy. These receptors came from a woman in her 70s with pancreatic cancer.

The chain combines TRBV5-4 with TRBJ1-1; D gene unclear. Germline V lookup: CDR1 SGHNT, CDR2 YYREEE (reference sequence). Trimming removed 2 bases from V and 5 bases from J, with 13 bases in between. This CDR3 comprises 14 residues. CDR3: CASSFGSGSTEAFF. CDR3 in DNA: TGTGCCAGCAGCTTTGGTTCGGGAAGTACTGAAGCTTTCTTT. Using reference TRBV5-4 and TRBJ1-1 for the parts outside the CDR3, the full variable domain is ETGVTQSPTHLIKTRGQQVTLRCSSQSGHNTVSWYQQALGQGPQFIFQYYREEENGRGNFPPRFSGLQFPNYSSELNVNALELDDSALYLCASSFGSGSTEAFFGQGTRLTVV.

V and J are TRBV7-8 and TRBJ1-6; D ambiguous. Trimming shortened V by 3 bases and J by 9 bases, and 21 bases separated the two germline ends. Germline V lookup: CDR1 SGHVS, CDR2 FQNEAQ. This CDR3 has 17 residues. CDR3 coding DNA: TGTGCCAGCAGCTTTGAGGGAGTGGGGTATAATTTTTCACCCCTCCACTTT. This translates into CASSFEGVGYNFSPLHF. Supplemented by reference TRBV7-8 and TRBJ1-6, the full variable domain reads GAGVSQSPRYKVAKRGQDVALRCDPISGHVSLFWYQQALGQGPEFLTYFQNEAQLDKSGLPSDRFFAERPEGSVSTLKIQRTQQEDSAVYLCASSFEGVGYNFSPLHFGNGTRLTVT.

The genes are TRBV19 and TRBJ2-3; 7 bases agree with TRBD2. J was trimmed by 14 bases and V by 10 bases; bases with no gene match: 12. The CDR3 has 11 residues. Germline CDR1 reads LNHDA; CDR2 reads SQIVND (reference sequence). The DNA of the CDR3 is TGTGCCACGGCTAGCGGAACCCCCCGGTATTTT. This gives the protein CATASGTPRYF.

The rearrangement joins TRBV19 to TRBJ2-7, with 8 bases aligning to TRBD2. V gave up 5 bases and J gave up 3 bases; unmatched junction bases: 6. Per the germline V gene, CDR1 is LNHDA and CDR2 is SQIVND (reference sequence). The length of the CDR3 is 14 residues. CDR3 loop: CASSFAGTSYEQYF. The CDR3 DNA sequence: TGTGCCAGTAGTTTCGCCGGGACTAGCTACGAGCAGTACTTC.

J is TRBJ2-7 and V is TRBV6-6, with D hard to call. Trimming removed 0 bases from V and 4 bases from J, with 7 bases in between. This CDR3 is built from 13 residues. CDR1 is MNHNY and CDR2 is SVGAGI in the germline V gene (reference sequence). As DNA, the CDR3 is TGTGCCAGCAGTTACTCGGAAGGATACGAGCAGTACTTC. Its translation is CASSYSEGYEQYF.

V gene TRBV27 combines with J gene TRBJ1-3; TRBD1 matches 7 bases. The V gene's germline CDR1 is MNHEY and CDR2 SMNVEV (reference sequence). The length of the CDR3 is 16 residues. The junction had 11 bases not matched to a gene; V was cut back by 9 bases and J by 0 bases. This CDR3 reads CASQRDSINSGNTIYF. For the CDR3, the DNA is TGTGCCAGTCAACGGGACAGCATCAACTCTGGAAACACCATATATTTT.

This clone was recorded once. The chain employs TRBV30 and TRBJ1-3, with TRBD1 as a possible D gene (6 bases). The germline V and J ends were trimmed by 5 bases and 2 bases, with 13 bases remaining between them. There are 14 residues in the CDR3. Germline V gene lookup returns CDR1 GTSNPN and CDR2 SVGIG (reference sequence). CDR3 residues: CAWWGANPGNTIYF. Here the CDR3 DNA reads TGTGCCTGGTGGGGGGCGAATCCTGGAAACACCATATATTTT.

The table lists this clone with a few counts. The chain employs TRBV19 and TRBJ2-1, with D tentatively TRBD1 (6 bases). CDR1 is LNHDA, CDR2 SQIVND, per germline (reference sequence). CDR3 length equals 16 residues. Trimming took off 4 bases at V and 2 bases at J, with 15 bases between the two ends. DNA of the CDR3: TGTGCCAGTAGTACTTCAGGGGTTACTACCTACAATGAGCAGTTCTTC. Its protein is CASSTSGVTTYNEQFF. Looking up the rest from reference TRBV19 and TRBJ2-1 gives the full variable domain: DGGITQSPKYLFRKEGQNVTLSCEQNLNHDAMYWYRQDPGQGLRLIYYSQIVNDFQKGDIAEGYSVSREKKESFPLTVTSAQKNPTAFYLCASSTSGVTTYNEQFFGPGTRLTVL.

The chain employs TRBV15 and TRBJ2-1; D is ambiguous. V gave up 0 bases and J gave up 5 bases, with 8 bases separating them. The CDR3 runs to 14 residues. CDR1 LNHNV and CDR2 YYDKDF come from the germline V gene (reference sequence). CDR3 sequence reads: CATSRDQVDNEQFF. The CDR3 DNA reads as TGTGCCACCAGCAGAGATCAGGTAGACAATGAGCAGTTCTTC.